This TCR beta chain was recovered during a study of blood T cell repertoires in COVID-19. Whole-study context: The cDNA or gDNA used as material had been derived from T cells, B-cell-depleted T cells, or PBMCs.

Sequencing used immunoSEQ multiplex PCR; TCRdb keeps in-frame clones, though not all of them. Of about 210,000 clones listed, around 83% are singletons. The length of the CDR3 is 18 residues. Trimming left V 2 bases short and J 5 bases short, with 22 bases between. Germline V gene lookup returns CDR1 MNHEY and CDR2 SVGEGT. The chain joins TRBV6-2 or TRBV6-3 to TRBJ1-5; D remains unclear. Sequenced material: peripheral blood. The receptor's source is a woman in her forties or fifties with acute or convalescent COVID-19. The CDR3 is CASSYAPWEAEVDQPQHF. The CDR3 region has the DNA TGTGCCAGCAGTTACGCCCCGTGGGAGGCGGAGGTCGATCAGCCCCAGCATTTT.